A single sample gave rise to the 27 T cell receptor beta chains below, sequenced in a study of shared clonotypes between healthy human individuals. Only in-frame clones appear in the TCRdb table, and some are missing; sequencing was by immunoSEQ multiplex PCR. The sample holds about 1.1 million clones, more than 75% seen once. The sample consisted of memory CD4+ T cells from PBMCs. Subset of the sample: CD45RA-negative fraction. All receptors come from a man younger than 35 in good health. Some clones in this sample may be carry-over from other donors' samples.

The chain recombines TRBV5-4 with TRBJ2-3; 10 bases are a match to TRBD2. The CDR3 extends over 15 amino acids. Germline V gives CDR1 SGHNT, CDR2 YYREEE (reference sequence). V lost 3 bases, J lost 0 bases, and 1 base stayed unmatched. CDR3 sequence reads: CASSSSGGSTDTQYF. The DNA of the CDR3 is TGTGCCAGCAGCTCTAGCGGGGGAAGCACAGATACGCAGTATTTT.

As regards this clone: This CDR3 is also generated by other DNA sequences in the sample. The chain carries TRBV5-4 and TRBJ2-3, with 9 nucleotides matching TRBD2. Germline V lookup: CDR1 SGHNT, CDR2 YYREEE (reference sequence). V shed 4 bases, J shed 0 bases, and the junction held 6 bases outside the gene matches. The CDR3 runs to 16 residues. The chain's CDR3 is CASSAGLAGSTDTQYF. The CDR3 bases are TGTGCCAGCAGCGCAGGCCTAGCGGGGAGCACAGATACGCAGTATTTT.

The V gene is TRBV6-6, the J gene TRBJ1-2; 9 bases line up with TRBD1. This CDR3 region has 15 residues. With 6 bases clipped from V and 4 bases from J, the junction kept 9 bases outside the gene matches. Germline V gene lookup returns CDR1 MNHNY and CDR2 SVGAGI (reference sequence). CDR3: CASSRQGVSPYGYTF. The DNA of the CDR3 is TGTGCCAGCAGCCGACAGGGGGTTTCCCCCTATGGCTACACCTTC.

The V call is TRBV2, the J call TRBJ1-1; D gene unclear. CDR3 length: 14 residues. CDR1 and CDR2 (germline): SNHLY, FYNNEI. Trimming removed 3 bases from V and 0 bases from J, with 8 bases in between. The CDR3: CASSEYGVNTEAFF. CDR3 DNA sequence: TGTGCCAGCAGTGAGTACGGCGTGAACACTGAAGCTTTCTTT.

This clone appeared a few times. The J gene is TRBJ1-1, the V gene TRBV27; 7 bases are shared with TRBD1. V lost 8 bases to trimming and J lost 10 bases; unmatched junction nucleotides: 16. The CDR3 totals 14 residues. Per germline, CDR1 MNHEY and CDR2 SMNVEV (reference sequence). CDR3 coding DNA: TGTGCCAGCCGTTCCGAGGGCAGGGGGAATGTAGCTTTCTTT. This codes for CASRSEGRGNVAFF.

This clone was seen a few times. The chain is built from TRBV5-6 and TRBJ2-7; the match to TRBD1 covers 8 bases. Germline loops: CDR1 SGHDT, CDR2 YYEEEE. V trimming: 2 bases; J trimming: 2 bases; junction bases outside the gene matches: 6. CDR3 size: 15 residues. As DNA, the CDR3 is TGTGCCAGCAGCTTAATCCAGGGGGCACCCTACGAGCAGTACTTC. Its protein is CASSLIQGAPYEQYF. The variable domain in full, completed from reference TRBV5-6 and TRBJ2-7, reads DAGVTQSPTHLIKTRGQQVTLRCSPKSGHDTVSWYQQALGQGPQFIFQYYEEEERQRGNFPDRFSGHQFPNYSSELNVNALLLGDSALYLCASSLIQGAPYEQYFGPGTRLTVT.

The chain combines TRBV7-3 with TRBJ1-4; D not certain. There are 15 residues in the CDR3. Trimming stripped 2 bases from V and 5 bases from J, with 12 bases between. CDR1 is SGHTA, CDR2 FQGTGA, per germline. CDR3: CASSLAGEENEKLFF. The CDR3 nucleotides read TGTGCCAGCAGCTTAGCCGGGGAGGAGAATGAAAAACTGTTTTTT.

In its sample, this clone was seen once. The rearrangement links TRBV19 to TRBJ2-4, with a tentative D call TRBD2 (6 bases). This CDR3 has 15 residues. The V and J ends lost 2 bases and 2 bases respectively, with 10 bases between them. The germline CDR1 and CDR2 sequences are LNHDA and SQIVND (reference sequence). The CDR3 loop is CASSITRGSKNIQYF. The CDR3 bases are TGTGCCAGTAGTATAACCCGGGGGTCCAAAAACATTCAGTACTTC. Full variable domain (missing parts from reference TRBV19 and TRBJ2-4): DGGITQSPKYLFRKEGQNVTLSCEQNLNHDAMYWYRQDPGQGLRLIYYSQIVNDFQKGDIAEGYSVSREKKESFPLTVTSAQKNPTAFYLCASSITRGSKNIQYFGAGTRLSVL.

This chain uses TRBV5-5 with TRBJ1-1; D not certain. The CDR3 runs to 13 residues. Looked up from germline, CDR1 is SGHKS and CDR2 is YYEKEE (reference sequence). V dropped 0 bases and J dropped 1 base, with 4 bases sitting between them. CDR3 protein: CASSLAGNTEAFF. The CDR3 nucleotides are TGTGCCAGCAGCTTGGCCGGGAACACTGAAGCTTTCTTT.

The chain couples TRBV6-4 to TRBJ2-5; tentatively, D is TRBD2 (6 bases). This CDR3 has 15 residues. Germline V gene lookup returns CDR1 MRHNA and CDR2 SNTAGT. The V and J ends lost 4 bases and 4 bases respectively, with 16 bases between them. The CDR3 DNA sequence: TGTGCCAGCAGTGTTCTAGCGCTTGACGGAGAGACCCAGTACTTC. Translation: CASSVLALDGETQYF.

The rearrangement joins TRBV7-9 to TRBJ2-5; D gene ambiguous. Trimming left V 10 bases short and J 4 bases short, with 13 bases between. The germline V gene has CDR1 SEHNR and CDR2 FQNEAQ (reference sequence). This CDR3 is built from 12 residues. In DNA form, the CDR3 reads TGTGCCACTACGGGCTCGGGAGAGACCCAGTACTTC. Its protein is CATTGSGETQYF. The variable domain in full, completed from reference TRBV7-9 and TRBJ2-5, reads DTGVSQNPRHKITKRGQNVTFRCDPISEHNRLYWYRQTLGQGPEFLTYFQNEAQLEKSRLLSDRFSAERPKGSFSTLEIQRTEQGDSAMYLCATTGSGETQYFGPGTRLLVL.

The rearrangement joins TRBV6-1 to TRBJ2-2; 8 bases map to TRBD1. The CDR3 totals 15 residues. Germline CDR1 MNHNS, CDR2 SASEGT. J was trimmed by 8 bases and V by 2 bases; bases with no gene match: 7. The CDR3 region has the DNA TGTGCCAGCAGTGAAATGAACAGGGGGTTTGGGGAGCTGTTTTTT. The encoded protein is CASSEMNRGFGELFF.

The V call is TRBV28, the J call TRBJ1-5; the D is unclear. Trimming removed 4 bases at V and 2 bases at J, with 6 bases between. The germline V gene has CDR1 MDHEN and CDR2 SYDVKM. CDR3 length: 13 amino acids. CDR3 DNA: TGTGCCAGCAGTTGGACGGGCAATCAGCCCCAGCATTTT. Its protein is CASSWTGNQPQHF. The full variable domain, completed using reference TRBV28 and TRBJ1-5, is DVKVTQSSRYLVKRTGEKVFLECVQDMDHENMFWYRQDPGLGLRLIYFSYDVKMKEKGDIPEGYSVSREKKERFSLILESASTNQTSMYLCASSWTGNQPQHFGDGTRLSIL.

The chain couples TRBV9 to TRBJ1-2, with D unclear. The V end was cut by 0 bases, the J end by 7 bases, with 10 bases between. The CDR3 has 13 residues. CDR1 SGDLS and CDR2 YYNGEE come from the germline V gene. DNA of the CDR3: TGTGCCAGCAGCGTAGACGGCGGGCGTGGCTACACCTTC. This gives the protein CASSVDGGRGYTF.

This clone was seen many times. The V gene is TRBV9, the J gene TRBJ2-3, with D unclear. The CDR3 has 15 residues. The germline V gene encodes CDR1 SGDLS and CDR2 YYNGEE. The V end lost 0 bases, the J end lost 1 base, and 9 bases lay between the germline ends. The CDR3 DNA is TGTGCCAGCAGCGTAGAGCCCGTACGCACAGATACGCAGTATTTT. Its translation is CASSVEPVRTDTQYF.

This sequence joins TRBV28 and TRBJ2-3; 11 bases are a match to TRBD2. The CDR3 length is 16 residues. V lost 5 bases, J lost 2 bases, and 6 bases stayed unmatched. From germline, CDR1 is MDHEN and CDR2 SYDVKM. Written as DNA, the CDR3 is TGTGCCAGCAGTCTTAGCGGGAGGGCCGTCACAGATACGCAGTATTTT. Translating gives CASSLSGRAVTDTQYF.

The chain couples TRBV6-1 to TRBJ2-7; D call uncertain. Trimming stripped 1 base from V and 0 bases from J, with 10 bases between. CDR1 MNHNS and CDR2 SASEGT come from the germline V gene. CDR3 length equals 15 residues. For the CDR3, the DNA is TGTGCCAGCAGTGAAGGCGGCGCACTCTCCTACGAGCAGTACTTC. Protein: CASSEGGALSYEQYF.

This sequence joins TRBV25-1 and TRBJ1-1, with 8 bases matching TRBD1. The junction had 9 bases not matched to a gene; V was cut back by 2 bases and J by 4 bases. CDR1 is MGHDK and CDR2 is SYGVNS in the germline V gene. This CDR3 is built from 16 residues. CDR3 residues: CASSEPQGEGGTEAFF. As DNA, the CDR3 is TGTGCCAGCAGTGAACCACAGGGGGAGGGAGGCACTGAAGCTTTCTTT.

Points on this clone: The same CDR3 arises from other DNA sequences in this sample as well. The chain links TRBV28 to TRBJ2-7; 13 bases are a match to TRBD2. This CDR3 is built from 14 residues. From germline, CDR1 is MDHEN and CDR2 SYDVKM. J lost 3 bases, V lost 6 bases, and 2 bases had no gene match. CDR3 nucleotides: TGTGCCAGCAGCCGGACTAGCGGGAGCTACGAGCAGTACTTC. Encoded protein: CASSRTSGSYEQYF.

V usage is TRBV18 and J usage is TRBJ1-3; D call uncertain. Deletions cut 0 bases from V and 4 bases from J, with 4 bases between. Germline CDR1 KGHSH, CDR2 LQKENI. CDR3 size: 13 residues. DNA for the CDR3: TGTGCCAGCTCACCACCTAACGGAAACACCATATATTTT. It yields the protein CASSPPNGNTIYF. Full variable domain (rest looked up from reference TRBV18 and TRBJ1-3): NAGVMQNPRHLVRRRGQEARLRCSPMKGHSHVYWYRQLPEEGLKFMVYLQKENIIDESGMPKERFSAEFPKEGPSILRIQQVVRGDSAAYFCASSPPNGNTIYFGEGSWLTVV.

The CDR3 bases are TGCGCCAGCCGGCCTAGGGGACAGGGCACAGATACGCAGTATTTT. Encoded protein: CASRPRGQGTDTQYF. The chain uses TRBV5-1 and TRBJ2-3; TRBD1 aligns across 8 bases. V lost 7 bases to trimming and J lost 1 base; unmatched junction nucleotides: 8. The CDR3 length is 15 residues. Germline CDR1 and CDR2: SGHRS and YFSETQ.

The CDR3 here is CASSRTTDTDTQYF. DNA for the CDR3: TGTGCCAGCTCCCGGACTACCGACACAGATACGCAGTATTTT. V is TRBV18 and J is TRBJ2-3, with D perhaps TRBD2 (6 bases). Between the trimmed V and J ends, which lost 6 bases and 2 bases, there was a span of 12 bases. CDR3 size: 14 residues. Germline V gives CDR1 KGHSH, CDR2 LQKENI.

About this clone: The sample has other DNA sequences that encode this CDR3 too. The V call is TRBV7-2, the J call TRBJ2-7; no definite D call. CDR3 size: 13 residues. Germline V CDR1 and CDR2: SGHTA, FQGNSA. V was clipped by 1 base and J by 3 bases, with 7 bases between them. CDR3 sequence reads: CASSLGQNYEQYF. CDR3 nucleotides: TGTGCCAGCAGCTTAGGCCAGAACTACGAGCAGTACTTC. Variable domain in full (rest from reference TRBV7-2 and TRBJ2-7): GAGVSQSPSNKVTEKGKDVELRCDPISGHTALYWYRQSLGQGLEFLIYFQGNSAPDKSGLPSDRFSAERTGGSVSTLTIQRTQQEDSAVYLCASSLGQNYEQYFGPGTRLTVT.

This clone was counted between two and nine times. The chain joins TRBV11-2 to TRBJ2-3; weak D call: TRBD2 (5 bases). V was trimmed by 6 bases and J by 7 bases, leaving 14 bases between them. The length of the CDR3 is 13 residues. Germline CDR1 and CDR2: SGHAT and FQNNGV. CDR3 in DNA: TGTGCCAGCAGGATGCGACTACTGAATACGCAGTATTTT. Protein product: CASRMRLLNTQYF.

V is TRBV19 and J is TRBJ2-7; TRBD2 aligns across 13 bases. From germline, CDR1 is LNHDA and CDR2 SQIVND (reference sequence). The CDR3 loop spans 13 amino acids. Trimming took 6 bases from V and 6 from J; bases not matched to a gene: 2. The CDR3 protein is CASRGLAGSEQYF. For the CDR3, the DNA is TGTGCCAGTAGGGGACTAGCGGGAAGCGAGCAGTACTTC.

This chain connects TRBV9 to TRBJ1-4; D is ambiguous. The germline V and J ends were trimmed by 4 bases and 3 bases, with 13 bases remaining between them. The CDR3 is 15 amino acids. The germline CDR1 and CDR2 sequences are SGDLS and YYNGEE. The chain's CDR3 is CASSSRGAPNEKLFF. As DNA, the CDR3 is TGTGCCAGCAGCTCCCGGGGAGCGCCTAATGAAAAACTGTTTTTT.

V and J are TRBV28 and TRBJ2-5; D perhaps matches TRBD2 (6 bases). CDR3 length equals 16 residues. Trimming cost V 6 bases and J 3 bases, with 20 bases left between them. CDR1 MDHEN and CDR2 SYDVKM come from the germline V gene. CDR3 in amino acids: CASSRGLASAEETQYF. DNA for the CDR3: TGTGCCAGCAGCCGGGGCTTAGCTAGCGCAGAAGAGACCCAGTACTTC.